Sequencing of this T cell receptor (beta chain) was carried out in a study of blood T cell repertoires in COVID-19 (dated by TCRdb to the early 2020s). Regarding the research as a whole: Samples from collaborators originated in the United States, Italy and Spain and spanned both the acute and convalescent phases of COVID-19. The material from the prospective study consisted of cDNA or gDNA derived from T cells, B-cell-depleted T cells, or PBMCs. The dataset comprised deeply sampled blood TCRbeta repertoires from subjects exposed to, actively infected with, or recovered from COVID-19. Samples were obtained from the ongoing ImmuneRACE study (first 160 participants) and from 950 to 1,500 subjects provided by 6 global collaborators. Where available, HLA class I and class II types were taken from metadata supplied by the sample provider and were not determined by assay-based typing. A freely available public database, intended as a resource for researchers studying the immune response to SARS-CoV-2, is where the repertoires were released. A de-identified subject ID, COVID-19 status, age in years and sex were almost always included in the sample metadata.

Remarks on this clone: Its cognate antigen has yet to be identified. Base qualities are not recorded, but no much larger clone differs from it by a single base.

Results and caveats for the whole study, not just this receptor: Clinical and demographic metadata were provided uncurated, with the amount varying by source and participant.

Collaborating institutions collected whole blood in K2EDTA tubes following their own protocols. For TCRbeta analysis, collaborator samples were shipped as frozen whole blood, as isolated PBMCs, or as DNA extracted from either sample type. TCRbeta CDR3 regions were amplified from genomic DNA by means of the immunoSEQ Assay, a bias-controlled multiplex PCR. Per the original workflow: The number of nucleated cells in each sample was estimated from the amplification of reference gene primers within the assay. To quantify the absolute abundance of each unique TCRbeta CDR3 rearrangement, sequence reads were collapsed and filtered. For each sample, productive Simpson clonality was calculated by taking the square root of Simpson's diversity index across productive rearrangements. TCRdb's version of the immuneACCESS table is confined to in-frame rearrangements and falls short of the full clone set. An unresolved V gene accounts for under half of the shortfall where checked; the remainder is of unknown origin. From that table come the V and J calls and clone size; the DNA was used to work out D and trimming. The table for this sample lists 250,000 or so clones; approximately 89% of them were counted only once. The ten most abundant clones make up about 10% of the sample.

In the germline V gene, CDR1 corresponds to SGDLS and CDR2 to YYNGEE. V loses 3 bases at its end and J loses 5 bases; junction bases beyond the gene matches: 4. Including the terminal cysteine and phenylalanine, the CDR3 comprises 14 residues. Kept here is only the CDR3 DNA, which spans 42 bases and is read in frame from base 1. The sequence derives from a man aged 35-49 years with active or convalescent COVID-19. Input material: peripheral blood. This chain is built from TRBV9 and TRBJ2-2; the central 7 bases match TRBD1. In nucleotide form, the sequence is TGTGCCAGCAGCGAGGGGGCTGTAACCGGGGAGCTGTTTTTT. It specifies CASSEGAVTGELFF.